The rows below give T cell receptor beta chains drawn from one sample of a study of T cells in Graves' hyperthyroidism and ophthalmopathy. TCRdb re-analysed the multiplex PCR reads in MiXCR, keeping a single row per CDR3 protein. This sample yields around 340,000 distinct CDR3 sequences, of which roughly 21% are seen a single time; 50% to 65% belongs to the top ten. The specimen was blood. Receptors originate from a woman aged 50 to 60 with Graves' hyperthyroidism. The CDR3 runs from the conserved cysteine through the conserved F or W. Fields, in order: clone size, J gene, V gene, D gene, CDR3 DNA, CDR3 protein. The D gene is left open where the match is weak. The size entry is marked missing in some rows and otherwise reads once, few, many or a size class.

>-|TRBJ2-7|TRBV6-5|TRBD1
TGTGCCAGCAGTTACTCGACCCGGGACAGGGGGCCCTACGAGCAGCACTTC
CASSYSTRDRGPYEQHF
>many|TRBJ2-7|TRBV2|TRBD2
TGTGCCACCCTACCCCGACTAGCGGGGGGGAACGAGCAGTACTTC
CATLPRLAGGNEQYF
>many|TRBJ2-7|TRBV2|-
TGTGCCAGCAGTGGGGGAACGTACTCCTACGAGCAGTACTTC
CASSGGTYSYEQYF
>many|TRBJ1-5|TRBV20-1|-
TGCAGTGCTAGAGCGGAGGGGGGGGGTCAGCCCCAGCATTTT
CSARAEGGGQPQHF
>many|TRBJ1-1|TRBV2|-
TGTGCCAGCAGTGAAGGGACTTTGGGGGAAGCTTTCTTT
CASSEGTLGEAFF
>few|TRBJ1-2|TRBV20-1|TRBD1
TGCAGTGCGCCCGGGACAGGGTTTGGCTACACCTTC
CSAPGTGFGYTF
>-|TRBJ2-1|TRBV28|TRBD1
TGTGCCAGCAGCATGACAGGGACCAACAATGAGCAGTTCTTC
CASSMTGTNNEQFF
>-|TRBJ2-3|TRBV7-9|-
TGTGCCAGCAGCTTCCCCCAGCTGAAGGGGGGCCGATCAGATACGCAGTATTTT
CASSFPQLKGGRSDTQYF
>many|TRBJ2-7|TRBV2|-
TGTGCCAGCAGTGGGTACAACGAGCAGTACTTC
CASSGYNEQYF
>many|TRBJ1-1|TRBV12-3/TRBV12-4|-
TGTGCCAGCAGTCCCGGGACCGTTCAGGCTGAAGCTTTCTTT
CASSPGTVQAEAFF
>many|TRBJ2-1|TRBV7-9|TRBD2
TGTGCCAGCAGCCCTCGCCGACTAGCGGGAGGGACCAATGAGCAGTTCTTC
CASSPRRLAGGTNEQFF
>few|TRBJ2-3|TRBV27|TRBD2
TGTGCCAGCAGTGACAGGACTAGCGGGGTCACAGATACGCAGTATTTT
CASSDRTSGVTDTQYF
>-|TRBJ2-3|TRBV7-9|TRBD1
TGTGCCAGCAGCTCAGACCCGACAGGGCCGAACACAGATACGCAGTATTTT
CASSSDPTGPNTDTQYF
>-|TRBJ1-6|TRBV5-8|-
TGTGCCAGCAGCCGGGGACTCAGGGGATCTTCACCCCTCCACTTT
CASSRGLRGSSPLHF
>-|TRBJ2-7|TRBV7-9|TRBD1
TGTGCCAGCAGCCCACAGGGGGCGTTCTACGAGCAGTACTTC
CASSPQGAFYEQYF